This T cell receptor (beta chain) originates from a study of Graves' ophthalmopathy and Graves' hyperthyroidism. In the study overall: The authors collected peripheral blood at initial diagnosis, before any treatment.

Whole-study findings and limits: A model of 13 signatures distinguished ophthalmopathy from stable hyperthyroidism at less than 90% sensitivity and roughly 80% specificity.

RNA transcripts yielded amplified TCR beta CDR3 regions. Scientists carried out first-round RT-PCR using HTBI primers and then a second-round multiplex PCR. TCRdb passed the multiplex PCR reads through MiXCR, listing each CDR3 protein once. This sample has some 750,000 distinct CDR3 sequences; roughly 40% occur once, and the top ten carry 44%. CDR1 is SQVTM and CDR2 is ANQGSEA in the germline V gene. Trimming removed 6 bases from V and 0 bases from J; junction bases left unmatched: 10. The CDR3 totals 15 residues. This clonotype was counted ten times or more. Its antigen remains unknown. V is TRBV29-1 and J is TRBJ2-7; 8 bases agree with TRBD1. Specimen: peripheral blood. This TCR was sampled from an adult man with Graves' ophthalmopathy. Here the CDR3 DNA reads TGCAGCGTCTGGGGGACAGGCCGACTCTCCTACGAGCAGTACTTC. Translation gives CSVWGTGRLSYEQYF.